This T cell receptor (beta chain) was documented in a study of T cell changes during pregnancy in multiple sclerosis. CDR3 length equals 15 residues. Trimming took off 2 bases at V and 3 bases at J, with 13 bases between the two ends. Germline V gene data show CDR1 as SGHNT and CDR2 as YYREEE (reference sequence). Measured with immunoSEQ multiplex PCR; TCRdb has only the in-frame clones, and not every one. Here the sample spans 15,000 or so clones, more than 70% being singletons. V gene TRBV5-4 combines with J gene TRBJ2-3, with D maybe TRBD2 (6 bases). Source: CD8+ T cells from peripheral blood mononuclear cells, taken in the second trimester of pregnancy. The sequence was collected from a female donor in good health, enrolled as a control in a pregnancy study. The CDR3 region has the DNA TGTGCCAGCAGCTTACTCAGTAGCGGTACAGATACGCAGTATTTT. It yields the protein CASSLLSSGTDTQYF.